Following are 8 T cell receptor beta chains from one sample sequenced in a study of CD8+ T cells in alopecia areata listed by TCRdb under 2018. Receptor amplification or capture employed the immunoSEQ multiplex PCR assay. RNA was extracted from all samples and reverse transcribed into cDNA as template for TCR sequencing. TCRdb carries this immuneACCESS record with in-frame sequences only. Its versions omit some clonotypes, under half of them owing to an unresolved V gene in the studies checked, with the rest unexplained. In all, the sample holds about 150,000 clones, and roughly 64% of those were seen once. The ten most abundant clones make up under 8% of the sample. The time point label, as the study defines it: baseline before oral tofacitinib. The input for sequencing was CD4+ T cells sorted from blood, taken at week 0. Receptors were obtained from a human donor with alopecia areata.

The chain employs TRBV7-2 and TRBJ1-6; 7 nucleotides match TRBD1. The ends lost 5 bases at V and 9 bases at J; junction bases unmatched: 10. CDR1 SGHTA and CDR2 FQGNSA come from the germline V gene. CDR3 size: 15 residues. CDR3 residues: CASSPRQGRSSPLHF. In DNA, the CDR3 is TGTGCCAGCAGCCCCCGACAGGGTAGGAGTTCACCCCTCCACTTT. Using reference TRBV7-2 and TRBJ1-6 for the parts outside the CDR3, the full variable domain is GAGVSQSPSNKVTEKGKDVELRCDPISGHTALYWYRQSLGQGLEFLIYFQGNSAPDKSGLPSDRFSAERTGGSVSTLTIQRTQQEDSAVYLCASSPRQGRSSPLHFGNGTRLTVT.

The V and J genes are TRBV30 and TRBJ2-7; D call uncertain. This CDR3 is 13 amino acids long. V lost 0 bases to trimming and J lost 5 bases, with 11 bases between them. The germline V gene has CDR1 GTSNPN and CDR2 SVGIG (reference sequence). The CDR3 DNA reads as TGTGCCTGGAGTGTACGGAGAAACCACGAGCAGTACTTC. It codes for CAWSVRRNHEQYF.

J is TRBJ2-7 and V is TRBV30; D not certain. Per the germline V gene, CDR1 is GTSNPN and CDR2 is SVGIG (reference sequence). The CDR3 loop spans 11 amino acids. The ends were cut back, 7 bases at V and 6 bases at J, with 13 bases in the middle. The CDR3 loop reads CAYQAEVEQYF. In nucleotides, the CDR3 is TGTGCCTACCAAGCCGAGGTCGAGCAGTACTTC.

The V gene is TRBV7-9, the J gene TRBJ2-1, with D possibly being TRBD2 (7 bases). V lost 5 bases to trimming and J lost 8 bases, with 22 bases between them. The CDR3 extends over 16 amino acids. Germline CDR1 is SEHNR and CDR2 is FQNEAQ (reference sequence). The CDR3 loop is CASSTKGGLQGDEQFF. CDR3 in DNA: TGTGCCAGCAGCACCAAGGGGGGGCTCCAGGGCGATGAGCAGTTCTTC.

This clone appeared once. This sequence joins TRBV7-3 and TRBJ1-5, with 11 positions matching TRBD1. Trimming at V came to 1 base and at J to 0 bases, leaving 2 bases not matched to a gene. Germline-derived CDR1 and CDR2 are SGHTA and FQGTGA. The length of the CDR3 is 17 residues. The CDR3, as DNA: TGTGCCAGCAGCTTAAGAGGACAGGGGGCTAGCAATCAGCCCCAGCATTTT. Amino acids: CASSLRGQGASNQPQHF. Full variable domain (rest looked up from reference TRBV7-3 and TRBJ1-5): GAGVSQTPSNKVTEKGKYVELRCDPISGHTALYWYRQSLGQGPEFLIYFQGTGAADDSGLPNDRFFAVRPEGSVSTLKIQRTERGDSAVYLCASSLRGQGASNQPQHFGDGTRLSIL.

The chain combines TRBV13 with TRBJ1-1; D is perhaps TRBD1 (5 bases). V lost 0 bases, J lost 4 bases, and 12 bases lay in between. The length of the CDR3 is 15 residues. CDR1 is PRHDT and CDR2 is FYEKMQ in the germline V gene (reference sequence). The CDR3 region has the DNA TGTGCCAGCAGCTTAGGGGGGCGCGTAAGCACTGAAGCTTTCTTT. Its translation is CASSLGGRVSTEAFF.

This clone was detected only a few times. The rearrangement joins TRBV4-3 to TRBJ2-1; 7 bases line up with TRBD2. This CDR3 spans 15 amino acids. V dropped 3 bases and J dropped 9; count of bases not matched to a gene: 11. Germline assignment: CDR1 LGHNA and CDR2 YSLEER. The CDR3 DNA sequence: TGCGCCAGCAGCCAGGCGGGACTAATTGTCGGTGAGCAGTTCTTC. This codes for CASSQAGLIVGEQFF.

Details on this clone: Given the absence of the conserved phenylalanine or tryptophan at the CDR3 end, a read error is likely. The DNA is left out, because the CDR3 cannot be placed on it with certainty; the CDR3 is given as TCRdb lists it. The chain is built from TRBV3-1 (or the pseudogene TRBV3-2) and TRBJ1-2. Ends included, the CDR3 has 8 residues. Germline-derived CDR1 and CDR2 are LGHDT and YNNKEL (reference sequence). The CDR3 loop is CASSQQTS.